This T cell receptor beta chain was sequenced during a study of Ad26.COV2.S vaccination and SARS-CoV-2 variants. Study in general: A participant enrolled in the COV1001 Ad26.COV2.S trial arm provided the sample. The authors gave Ad26.COV2.S intramuscularly, either once or twice 56 days apart. Study results and limitations: Substantial breadth was reported for post-vaccination spike-specific CD8+ and CD4+ T cells.

Repertoires were generated with immunoSEQ multiplex PCR, while TCRdb's copy carries only in-frame clones and drops some. The data show a few hundred thousand clones, with about nine tenths seen just once and around 1.7% held by the top ten. Sample treatment: 19 received Ad26.COV2.S at low or high dose, single or two shots; 5 received placebo; per-sample allocation not given. Day 63 after the first vaccine or placebo injection was the time point for sampling. CDR1 and CDR2 from the germline V gene are MDHEN and SYDVKM. The CDR3 runs 15 residues. The J segment lost 7 bases and the V segment lost 5 bases, leaving 9 bases of the junction unmatched. As to this clone: Its matching antigen is unknown.

The specimen was peripheral blood, collected in a trial of Ad26.COV2.S vaccine versus placebo. The TCR originated in a person aged 18-65 years who received the Ad26.COV2.S COVID-19 vaccine or a placebo. This chain connects TRBV28 to TRBJ2-3; 10 bases fit TRBD2. As DNA, the CDR3 is TGTGCCAGCAGTACGCCGGGTAGCGGGGGGTATACGCAGTATTTT. This translates into CASSTPGSGGYTQYF.